The 17 T cell receptor beta chains below all came from one sample that was sequenced in a study of T-cell reconstitution after alpha-beta-depleted transplantation in children. Researchers prepared the TCRbeta library using unique molecular identifiers, the study reports. TCRdb redid the calling of the PCR reads with MiXCR, one entry per CDR3 protein. Altogether 580,000 or so distinct CDR3 sequences are present, 20% to 25% being singletons, with the ten largest covering roughly 14%. The sequencing here drew on PBMCs, mostly from graft donor cells, taken 360 days after TCRalphabeta/CD19-depleted stem cell transplant. The source of these receptors is a boy under three years old who had a stem cell transplant for acute myeloid leukemia, so the T cells may come from the graft donor.

This clonotype was seen ten or more times. The V and J genes are TRBV20-1 and TRBJ2-1, with D possibly being TRBD2 (6 bases). Germline assignment: CDR1 DFQATT and CDR2 SNEGSKA (reference sequence). This CDR3 is built from 16 residues. Deletions cut 3 bases from V and 1 base from J, with 16 bases between. This chain's CDR3 is CSASGTSAESYNEQFF. CDR3 sequence (DNA): TGCAGTGCTAGTGGGACTTCTGCCGAGTCCTACAATGAGCAGTTCTTC.

This chain connects TRBV12-3 or TRBV12-4 to TRBJ2-3; 8 bases match TRBD2. The CDR3 is 14 amino acids. The V segment lost 5 bases and the J segment 7 bases; nucleotides outside the gene matches: 8. CDR3 protein: CASSPPAGVNTQYF. As DNA, the CDR3 is TGTGCCAGCAGTCCTCCAGCGGGGGTGAATACGCAGTATTTT.

This clonotype was counted ten times or more. The V gene is TRBV29-1, the J gene TRBJ2-3; TRBD2 is a possible D gene (6 bases). The CDR3 sequence is 13 residues long. V was shortened by 3 bases and J by 8 bases, with 15 bases between the two germline ends. Germline CDR1 is SQVTM and CDR2 is ANQGSEA. The DNA for the CDR3 is TGCAGCGTTGAGCCTGTTCCGGAGGGTACGCAGTATTTT. Protein product: CSVEPVPEGTQYF.

This clonotype was counted at least ten times. J is TRBJ2-7 and V is TRBV15, with D uncertain. Trimming took 0 bases from V and 1 from J, leaving 7 bases between them. The V gene's germline CDR1 is LNHNV and CDR2 YYDKDF (reference sequence). This CDR3 comprises 14 residues. The CDR3 DNA follows: TGTGCCACCAGCAGAGATCGGAATTCCTACGAGCAGTACGTC. Amino acid sequence: CATSRDRNSYEQYV.

The rearrangement links TRBV13 to TRBJ2-5; 7 positions match TRBD2. The CDR3 is 14 amino acids. The J segment lost 2 bases and the V segment lost 2 bases, leaving 2 bases of the junction unmatched. The germline V gene has CDR1 PRHDT and CDR2 FYEKMQ (reference sequence). CDR3: CASSLRTRQETQYF. The CDR3, as DNA: TGTGCCAGCAGCTTAAGGACTAGGCAAGAGACCCAGTACTTC.

The rearrangement joins TRBV20-1 to TRBJ1-3; the match to TRBD1 covers 9 bases. Per the germline V gene, CDR1 is DFQATT and CDR2 is SNEGSKA (reference sequence). The CDR3 consists of 18 residues. V dropped 2 bases and J dropped 1; count of bases not matched to a gene: 12. CDR3 sequence: CSARPYIKTGGSGNTIYF. The CDR3 DNA is TGCAGTGCTAGACCCTATATTAAGACAGGGGGGTCTGGAAACACCATATATTTT.

The V and J genes are TRBV7-9 and TRBJ2-3; 14 bases line up with TRBD2. The CDR3 loop spans 16 amino acids. J gave up 6 bases and V 5 bases, and 7 bases lay outside the gene matches. Germline V lookup: CDR1 SEHNR, CDR2 FQNEAQ (reference sequence). CDR3 nucleotide sequence: TGTGCCAGCAGCCCCCGACTAGCGGGGGGGGAGGATACGCAGTATTTT. This gives the protein CASSPRLAGGEDTQYF.

The chain couples TRBV6-5 to TRBJ1-2, with a weak D call TRBD1 (5 bases). Trimming left V 2 bases short and J 8 bases short, with 15 bases between. The germline CDR1 and CDR2 sequences are MNHEY and SVGAGI. This CDR3 has 14 residues. The CDR3 reads CASSYRAGAGGYTF. The CDR3 DNA follows: TGTGCCAGCAGTTACCGAGCTGGGGCCGGGGGCTACACCTTC.

This clonotype was recorded many times. This rearrangement joins TRBV4-3 to TRBJ2-1, with D uncertain. Trimming left V 0 bases short and J 5 bases short, with 8 bases between. CDR1 LGHNA and CDR2 YSLEER come from the germline V gene. The CDR3 is 14 residues long. The CDR3, as DNA: TGCGCCAGCAGCCAAGATCCTCAAAACAATGAGCAGTTCTTC. Translating it yields CASSQDPQNNEQFF.

V is TRBV3-1 and J is TRBJ2-2, with 7 bases aligning to TRBD2. V shed 2 bases, J shed 15 bases, and the junction held 21 bases outside the gene matches. The CDR3 has 17 residues. Germline CDR1 reads LGHDT; CDR2 reads YNNKEL (reference sequence). For the CDR3, the DNA is TGTGCCAGCAGCCAACCCTATGGAGCGGGGTTTAAAAATTTGTTGTTTTTT. Amino acids: CASSQPYGAGFKNLLFF. Based on the CDR3 plus reference TRBV3-1 and TRBJ2-2, the full variable domain is DTAVSQTPKYLVTQMGNDKSIKCEQNLGHDTMYWYKQDSKKFLKIMFSYNNKELIINETVPNRFSPKSPDKAHLNLHINSLELGDSAVYFCASSQPYGAGFKNLLFFGEGSRLTVL.

This clonotype was detected many times. V usage is TRBV5-1 and J usage is TRBJ2-3; 9 positions agree with TRBD2. CDR3 length: 19 residues. V lost 2 bases, J lost 7 bases, and 20 bases stayed unmatched. Germline V gene data show CDR1 as SGHRS and CDR2 as YFSETQ. The CDR3 here is CASSFGTSFLPTPQNTQYF. The CDR3 region has the DNA TGCGCCAGCAGCTTCGGGACTAGCTTTCTCCCGACCCCACAAAATACGCAGTATTTT.

The genes are TRBV12-3 or TRBV12-4 and TRBJ2-7; D perhaps matches TRBD2 (5 bases). The CDR3 length is 14 residues. Trimming left V 5 bases short and J 3 bases short, with 14 bases between. CDR3 in amino acids: CASSHILSGYEQYF. For the CDR3, the DNA is TGTGCCAGCAGTCACATTTTAAGCGGCTACGAGCAGTACTTC.

This clonotype was picked up a small number of times. This sequence joins TRBV28 and TRBJ2-7; D tentatively fits TRBD1 or TRBD2 (5 bases each). Germline V gives CDR1 MDHEN, CDR2 SYDVKM. V was cut by 5 bases and J by 2 bases, with 19 bases left in between. The CDR3 sequence is 16 residues long. Here the CDR3 DNA reads TGTGCCAGCAGTACCCCCGATCGGGACCTCCCCTACGAGCAGTACGTC. This gives the protein CASSTPDRDLPYEQYV.

The V call is TRBV11-2, the J call TRBJ2-6, with a tentative D call TRBD1 (7 bases). Germline CDR1 is SGHAT and CDR2 is FQNNGV. This CDR3 is 20 amino acids long. Between the trimmed V and J ends, which lost 1 base and 1 base, there was a span of 20 bases. CDR3 nucleotide sequence: TGTGCCAGCAGCTTAGGGAGGGACAGCGTGCAATGGTCTGGGGCCAACGTCCTGACTTTC. Translation gives CASSLGRDSVQWSGANVLTF.

This clonotype was seen more than once but under ten times. This chain joins TRBV20-1 and TRBJ1-1; D ambiguous. The CDR3 sequence is 13 residues long. Trimming left V 2 bases short and J 1 base short, with 8 bases between. The germline CDR1 and CDR2 sequences are DFQATT and SNEGSKA (reference sequence). The CDR3 DNA follows: TGCAGTGCTAGATTCAGCCCGAACACTGAAGCTTTCTTT. Its protein product is CSARFSPNTEAFF.

This clonotype appeared many times. The chain employs TRBV24-1 and TRBJ2-1, with D perhaps matching TRBD2 (6 bases). Germline V CDR1 and CDR2: KGHDR, SFDVKD. This CDR3 is built from 13 residues. Trimming took off 1 base at V and 9 bases at J, with 9 bases between the two ends. The CDR3 DNA reads as TGTGCCACCAGTGATTTTAGGAGGGGTGAGCAGTTCTTC. As protein: CATSDFRRGEQFF.

This sequence joins TRBV11-2 and TRBJ2-5, with D possibly being TRBD2 (5 bases). The CDR3 consists of 14 residues. Trimming cost V 4 bases and J 5 bases, with 14 bases left between them. Germline-derived CDR1 and CDR2 are SGHAT and FQNNGV. The CDR3 region has the DNA TGTGCCAGCAGCTACGACCCGGGATGGGAGACCCAGTACTTC. Its protein product is CASSYDPGWETQYF.